Below, 20 T cell receptor beta chains from the same sample are listed, as sequenced in a study of long-term antiretroviral therapy in people with HIV. They ran version v3.0 of the immunoSEQ assay at survey level. The method was immunoSEQ multiplex PCR; TCRdb's version includes in-frame clones alone and lacks a portion of them. The sample yields about 14,000 clones, roughly 90% seen once. The sample here was unsorted PBMCs, taken 6.2 years after starting antiretroviral therapy. The origin of the receptors is a man aged 40-55 years with HIV.

This clone has only one observation. The chain is built from TRBV2 and TRBJ2-3; 8 nucleotides line up with TRBD2. CDR1 is SNHLY, CDR2 FYNNEI, per germline. Trimming cost V 5 bases and J 0 bases; bases outside gene matches: 1. CDR3 length: 14 residues. CDR3 protein: CASSLAGSTDTQYF. CDR3 nucleotides: TGTGCCAGCAGTTTAGCGGGAAGCACAGATACGCAGTATTTT.

This chain links TRBV4-2 with TRBJ2-3; the D gene could be TRBD1 or TRBD2 (5 bases each). CDR3 size: 15 residues. Trimming removed 2 bases from V and 1 base from J, with 10 bases in between. Per the germline V gene, CDR1 is LGHNA and CDR2 is YNFKEQ. The CDR3 coding sequence is TGTGCCAGCAGCCAAACTGGGGGACGCACAGATACGCAGTATTTT. Encoded protein: CASSQTGGRTDTQYF.

The chain couples TRBV6-5 to TRBJ1-1; D is possibly TRBD1 (5 bases). Germline loops: CDR1 MNHEY, CDR2 SVGAGI. This CDR3 is built from 12 residues. V shed 1 base and J shed 6 bases, with 6 bases lying between them. The CDR3 loop reads CASSYWGAEAFF. CDR3 DNA sequence: TGTGCCAGCAGTTACTGGGGCGCTGAAGCTTTCTTT.

In its sample, this clone is medium-sized. The chain has TRBV2 and TRBJ2-7, with TRBD1 matching 8 bases. This CDR3 spans 17 amino acids. Germline-derived CDR1 and CDR2 are SNHLY and FYNNEI. With V trimmed by 2 bases and J by 3 bases, 12 bases remained unmatched. CDR3 loop: CASSEFSDRVTFYEQYF. The CDR3 nucleotides are TGTGCCAGCAGTGAATTTTCGGACAGGGTAACTTTCTACGAGCAGTACTTC. Drawing the rest from reference TRBV2 and TRBJ2-7, the complete variable domain is EPEVTQTPSHQVTQMGQEVILRCVPISNHLYFYWYRQILGQKVEFLVSFYNNEISEKSEIFDDQFSVERPDGSNFTLKIRSTKLEDSAMYFCASSEFSDRVTFYEQYFGPGTRLTVT.

V gene TRBV19 combines with J gene TRBJ2-7, with 7 bases fitting TRBD1. Unmatched junction bases numbered 3, after V lost 3 bases and J lost 4 bases. The CDR3 totals 13 residues. Germline CDR1 is LNHDA and CDR2 is SQIVND (reference sequence). The CDR3 loop is CASSIGTAYEQYF. Here the CDR3 DNA reads TGTGCCAGTAGTATCGGGACAGCTTACGAGCAGTACTTC.

This clone appeared once. The chain couples TRBV15 to TRBJ2-7; D is possibly TRBD2 (5 bases). CDR3 length: 14 amino acids. V was pared by 1 base and J by 1 base, with 8 bases between. From germline, CDR1 is LNHNV and CDR2 YYDKDF (reference sequence). CDR3 nucleotides: TGTGCCACCAGCAGAGTAGAGGGATCCTACGAGCAGTACTTC. This translates into CATSRVEGSYEQYF.

This rearrangement joins TRBV7-2 to TRBJ1-3, with D maybe TRBD1 (6 bases). The V gene lost 5 bases and the J gene lost 0 bases, with 17 bases spanning the gap. CDR1 is SGHTA, CDR2 FQGNSA, per germline. The CDR3 has 17 amino acids. CDR3 sequence (DNA): TGTGCCAGCAGCCCACAGGACAGACACTTCTCTGGAAACACCATATATTTT. It translates to CASSPQDRHFSGNTIYF.

The chain uses TRBV11-2 and TRBJ2-7; 8 bases fit TRBD1. This CDR3 contains 15 residues. Losses at the gene ends were 1 base for V and 3 bases for J; bases not matched to a gene: 5. Germline loops: CDR1 SGHAT, CDR2 FQNNGV. CDR3: CASSLAGDRYYEQYF. CDR3 DNA sequence: TGTGCCAGCAGCTTAGCGGGGGACAGGTACTACGAGCAGTACTTC.

The rearrangement uses TRBV7-8 and TRBJ2-2; D unresolved. V was cut by 0 bases and J by 3 bases, with 5 bases left in between. The germline V gene encodes CDR1 SGHVS and CDR2 FQNEAQ. The CDR3 loop spans 14 amino acids. In nucleotides, the CDR3 is TGTGCCAGCAGCTTAGCCCCGTACACCGGGGAGCTGTTTTTT. It is translated as CASSLAPYTGELFF. The full variable domain, in which reference TRBV7-8 and TRBJ2-2 provide the parts outside the CDR3, is GAGVSQSPRYKVAKRGQDVALRCDPISGHVSLFWYQQALGQGPEFLTYFQNEAQLDKSGLPSDRFFAERPEGSVSTLKIQRTQQEDSAVYLCASSLAPYTGELFFGEGSRLTVL.

As DNA, the CDR3 is TGTGCCAGCAGCTTTAGCGGGAGTATCTCCTACAATGAGCAGTTCTTC. It codes for CASSFSGSISYNEQFF. The V and J genes are TRBV7-2 and TRBJ2-1; 9 nucleotides align to TRBD2. The CDR3 sequence is 16 residues long. The ends lost 3 bases at V and 0 bases at J; junction bases unmatched: 3. Germline assignment: CDR1 SGHTA and CDR2 FQGNSA.

The count of this clone is one. This rearrangement joins TRBV30 to TRBJ1-3; D is ambiguous. V was pared by 0 bases and J by 3 bases, with 9 bases between. CDR1 and CDR2 (germline): GTSNPN, SVGIG (reference sequence). This CDR3 has 14 amino acids. The CDR3 sequence is CAWSVLAIGNTIYF. The CDR3 coding sequence is TGTGCCTGGAGTGTACTAGCCATTGGAAACACCATATATTTT.

This clone was detected once. The junction does not match germline at one end; this may be a read error. The chain is built from TRBV7-7 and TRBJ2-1; a weak D match, TRBD2 (6 bases). Germline V gene lookup returns CDR1 SSHAT and CDR2 FNYEAQ (reference sequence). The CDR3 length is 15 residues. The CDR3 loop reads CASSLGTDPYNEQFF. Written as DNA, the CDR3 is TGTGCTAGCAGCTTAGGGACTGACCCGTACAATGAGCAGTTCTTC.

The chain links TRBV7-3 to TRBJ2-7; weak D call: TRBD1 (5 bases). CDR3 length: 16 residues. V lost 2 bases and J lost 6, with 20 bases in between. CDR1 is SGHTA, CDR2 FQGTGA, per germline. The chain's CDR3 is CASSLSPATGRSEQYF. CDR3 nucleotides: TGTGCCAGCAGCTTATCCCCTGCCACAGGACGGAGCGAGCAGTACTTC.

The chain links TRBV5-1 to TRBJ1-1; D ambiguous. Trimming shortened V by 3 bases and J by 4 bases, and 10 bases separated the two germline ends. The CDR3 sequence is 13 residues long. The germline V gene encodes CDR1 SGHRS and CDR2 YFSETQ. The CDR3 region has the DNA TGCGCCAGCAGCTGGGGTCAGACCACTGAAGCTTTCTTT. It translates to CASSWGQTTEAFF.

The chain joins TRBV7-8 to TRBJ2-7; the match to TRBD2 covers 13 bases. V trimming: 1 base; J trimming: 4 bases; junction bases outside the gene matches: 1. The CDR3 has 15 residues. The germline V gene encodes CDR1 SGHVS and CDR2 FQNEAQ. DNA of the CDR3: TGTGCCAGCAGCTTAGGGACTAGCGGGAGTTACGAGCAGTACTTC. This gives the protein CASSLGTSGSYEQYF.

The rearrangement joins TRBV6-1 to TRBJ2-2; TRBD2 matches at 10 bases. The CDR3 runs to 18 residues. After removal of 4 bases from V and 4 bases from J, the junction contained 12 bases not matched to a gene. Germline CDR1 reads MNHNS; CDR2 reads SASEGT. This chain's CDR3 is CASSVPDLAGETTGELFF. CDR3 nucleotide sequence: TGTGCCAGCAGTGTCCCCGATCTAGCGGGAGAGACCACCGGGGAGCTGTTTTTT.

The rearrangement links TRBV28 to TRBJ1-5, with TRBD1 matching 7 bases. V dropped 6 bases and J dropped 2; count of bases not matched to a gene: 4. The V gene's germline CDR1 is MDHEN and CDR2 SYDVKM. The CDR3 is made up of 14 amino acids. CDR3 region: CASSKTGGNQPQHF. CDR3 DNA: TGTGCCAGCAGCAAAACAGGGGGCAATCAGCCCCAGCATTTT.

This chain links TRBV19 with TRBJ1-1, with TRBD1 as a possible D gene (5 bases). The CDR3 spans 14 residues. Germline V gene data show CDR1 as LNHDA and CDR2 as SQIVND (reference sequence). V was shortened by 4 bases and J by 0 bases, with 9 bases between the two germline ends. In nucleotides, the CDR3 is TGTGCCAGTAGTAACGAGGGGTTGAACACTGAAGCTTTCTTT. Translation: CASSNEGLNTEAFF.

The V gene is TRBV6-1, the J gene TRBJ2-1; TRBD2 agrees at 10 bases. With 5 bases clipped from V and 5 bases from J, the junction kept 6 bases outside the gene matches. Germline CDR1 MNHNS, CDR2 SASEGT. The CDR3 is 15 amino acids. The CDR3 region is CASSRVLAGNNEQFF. The CDR3 nucleotides are TGTGCCAGCAGTAGAGTACTAGCGGGGAACAATGAGCAGTTCTTC.

The genes are TRBV7-3 and TRBJ2-3; D not resolved. V was clipped by 5 bases and J by 5 bases, with 11 bases between them. Germline loops: CDR1 SGHTA, CDR2 FQGTGA. The CDR3 has 13 amino acids. The chain's CDR3 is CASSLGGIDTQYF. Here the CDR3 DNA reads TGTGCCAGCAGCCTTGGTGGGATAGATACGCAGTATTTT.